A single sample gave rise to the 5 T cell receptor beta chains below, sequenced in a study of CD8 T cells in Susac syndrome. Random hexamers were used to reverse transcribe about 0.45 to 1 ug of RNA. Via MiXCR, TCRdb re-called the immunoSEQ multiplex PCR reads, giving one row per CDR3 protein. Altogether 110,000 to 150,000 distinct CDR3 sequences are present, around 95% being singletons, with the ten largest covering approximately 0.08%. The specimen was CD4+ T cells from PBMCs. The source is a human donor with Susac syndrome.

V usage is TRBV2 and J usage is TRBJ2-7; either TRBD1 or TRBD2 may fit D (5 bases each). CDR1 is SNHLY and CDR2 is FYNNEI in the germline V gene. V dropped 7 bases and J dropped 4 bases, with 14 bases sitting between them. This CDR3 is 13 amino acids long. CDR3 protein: CASNRDGVYEQYF. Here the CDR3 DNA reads TGTGCCAGCAACCGGGACGGAGTTTACGAGCAGTACTTC.

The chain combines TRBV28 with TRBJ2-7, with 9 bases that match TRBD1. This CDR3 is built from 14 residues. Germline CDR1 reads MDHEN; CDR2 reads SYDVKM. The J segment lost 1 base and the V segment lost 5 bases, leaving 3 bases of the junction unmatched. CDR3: CASSQQGASYEQYF. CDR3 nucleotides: TGTGCCAGCAGTCAACAGGGGGCGTCCTACGAGCAGTACTTC.

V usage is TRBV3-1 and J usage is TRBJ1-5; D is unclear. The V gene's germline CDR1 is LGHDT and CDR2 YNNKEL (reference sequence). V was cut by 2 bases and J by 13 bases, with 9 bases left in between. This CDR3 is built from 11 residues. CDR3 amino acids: CASSQNGPQHF. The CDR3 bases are TGTGCCAGCAGCCAAAACGGCCCACAGCATTTT.

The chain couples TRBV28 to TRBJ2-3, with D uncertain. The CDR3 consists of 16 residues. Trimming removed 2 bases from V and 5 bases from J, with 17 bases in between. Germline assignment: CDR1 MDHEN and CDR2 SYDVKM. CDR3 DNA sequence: TGTGCCAGCAGTTTAATCGCGGAAAAGGGTAAAGATACGCAGTATTTT. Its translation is CASSLIAEKGKDTQYF.

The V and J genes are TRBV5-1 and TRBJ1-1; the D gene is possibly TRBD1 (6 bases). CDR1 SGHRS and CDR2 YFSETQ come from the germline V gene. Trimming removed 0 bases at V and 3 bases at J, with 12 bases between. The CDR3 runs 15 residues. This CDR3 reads CASSLVRGADTEAFF. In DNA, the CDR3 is TGCGCCAGCAGCTTGGTCAGGGGCGCGGACACTGAAGCTTTCTTT.